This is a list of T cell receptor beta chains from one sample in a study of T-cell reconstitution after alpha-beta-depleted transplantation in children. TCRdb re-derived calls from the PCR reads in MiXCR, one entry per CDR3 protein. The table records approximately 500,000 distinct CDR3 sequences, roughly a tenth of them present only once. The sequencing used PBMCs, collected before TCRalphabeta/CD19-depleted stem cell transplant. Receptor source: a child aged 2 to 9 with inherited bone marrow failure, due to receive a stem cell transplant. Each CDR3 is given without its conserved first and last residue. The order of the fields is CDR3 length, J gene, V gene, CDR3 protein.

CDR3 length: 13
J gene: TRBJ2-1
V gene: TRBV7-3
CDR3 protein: ASSVTSGSLNEQF

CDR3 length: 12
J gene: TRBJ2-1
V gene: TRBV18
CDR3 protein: ASSPAVGLDEQF

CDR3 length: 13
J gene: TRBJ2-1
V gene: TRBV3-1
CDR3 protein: ASSQVASGYYEQF

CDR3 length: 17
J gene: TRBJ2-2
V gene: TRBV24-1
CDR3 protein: ATSDPAQVAGINTGELF

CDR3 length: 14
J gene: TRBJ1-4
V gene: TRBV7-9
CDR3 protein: ASSDSATSTNEKLF

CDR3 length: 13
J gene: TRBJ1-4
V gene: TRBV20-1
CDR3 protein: SARDLDRGIEKLF

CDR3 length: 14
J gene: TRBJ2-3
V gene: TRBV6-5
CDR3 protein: ASRPEGLAGTDTQY

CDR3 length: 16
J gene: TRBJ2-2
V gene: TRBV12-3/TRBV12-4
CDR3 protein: ASTSPGALAGDTGELF

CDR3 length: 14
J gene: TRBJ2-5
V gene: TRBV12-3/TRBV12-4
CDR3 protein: ASSYPPAGSGETQY

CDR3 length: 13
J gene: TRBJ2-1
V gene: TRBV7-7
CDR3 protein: ASSPNAGFDNEQF

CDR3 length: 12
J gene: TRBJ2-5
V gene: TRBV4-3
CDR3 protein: ASSVVLGDETQY

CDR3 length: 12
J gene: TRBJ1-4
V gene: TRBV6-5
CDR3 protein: ASSYEYQGEKLF

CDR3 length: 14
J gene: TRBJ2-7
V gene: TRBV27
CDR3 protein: ASSFGPGTSVYEQY

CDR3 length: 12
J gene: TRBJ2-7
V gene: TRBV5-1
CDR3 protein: ASSRSGESYEQY

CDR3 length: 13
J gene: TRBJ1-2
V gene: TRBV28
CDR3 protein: ASSALYRGEGGYT

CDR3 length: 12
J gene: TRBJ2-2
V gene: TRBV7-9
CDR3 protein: ASRDRVRSGELF

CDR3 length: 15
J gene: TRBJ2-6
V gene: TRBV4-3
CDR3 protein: ASSQDWVQPGANVLT

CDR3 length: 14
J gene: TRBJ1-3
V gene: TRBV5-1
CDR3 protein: ASSLEGPVSGNTIY

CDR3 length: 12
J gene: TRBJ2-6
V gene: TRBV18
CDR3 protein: ASSEDSGANVLT

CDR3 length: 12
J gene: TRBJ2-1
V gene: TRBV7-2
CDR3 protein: ASSLWSRNNEQF

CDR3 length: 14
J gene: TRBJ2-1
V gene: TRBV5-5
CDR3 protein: ASSLGDRDPYNEQF

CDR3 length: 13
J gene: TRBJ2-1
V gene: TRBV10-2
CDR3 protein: ASRFLAGGLNEQF

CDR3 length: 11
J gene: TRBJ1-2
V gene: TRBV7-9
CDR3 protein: ASSFETGYPGT

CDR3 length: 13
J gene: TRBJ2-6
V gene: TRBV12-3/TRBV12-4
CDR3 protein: ASSRFFAGANVLT

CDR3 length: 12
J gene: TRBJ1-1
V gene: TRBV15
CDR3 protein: ATSREPGPRGAF

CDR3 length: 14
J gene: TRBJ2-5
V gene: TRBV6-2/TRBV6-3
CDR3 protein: ASSYPDSGVEETQY

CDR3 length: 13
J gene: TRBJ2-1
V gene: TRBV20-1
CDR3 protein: SAPPGGFSYNEQF

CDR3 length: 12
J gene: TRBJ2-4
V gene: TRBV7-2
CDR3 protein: ASSPRAASNIQY

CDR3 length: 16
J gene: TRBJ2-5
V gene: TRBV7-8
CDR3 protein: ASSLARTGAQGEETQY

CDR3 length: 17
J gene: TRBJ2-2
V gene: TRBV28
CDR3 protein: ASSFGSGRGYGDTGELF

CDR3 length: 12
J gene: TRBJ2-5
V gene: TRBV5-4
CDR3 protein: ASSPGTSGETQY

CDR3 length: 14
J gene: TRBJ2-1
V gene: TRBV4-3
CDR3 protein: ASSHFTSGSYNEQF

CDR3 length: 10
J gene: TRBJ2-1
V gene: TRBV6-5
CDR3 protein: ASSYGSVEQF

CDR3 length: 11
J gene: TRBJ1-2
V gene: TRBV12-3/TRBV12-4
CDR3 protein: ASSLGGWYGYT

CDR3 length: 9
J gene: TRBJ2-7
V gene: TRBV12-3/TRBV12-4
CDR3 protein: ASSLRHEQY

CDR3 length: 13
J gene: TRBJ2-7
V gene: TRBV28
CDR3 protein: ASSRLAGTTYEQY

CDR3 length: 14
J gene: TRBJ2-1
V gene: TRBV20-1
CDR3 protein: SARVTVAGDYNEQF

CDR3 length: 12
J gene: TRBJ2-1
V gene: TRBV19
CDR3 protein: ATAGGAEYNEQF

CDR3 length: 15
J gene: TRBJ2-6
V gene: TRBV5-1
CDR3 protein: ASSGRDGRSGANVLT

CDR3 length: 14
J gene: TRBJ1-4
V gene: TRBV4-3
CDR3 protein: ASSQDRGRGSEKLF

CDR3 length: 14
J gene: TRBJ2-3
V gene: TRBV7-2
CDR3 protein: ASTRTPSGSPDTQY

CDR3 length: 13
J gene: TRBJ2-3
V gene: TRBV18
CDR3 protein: ASSLATGLPDTQY